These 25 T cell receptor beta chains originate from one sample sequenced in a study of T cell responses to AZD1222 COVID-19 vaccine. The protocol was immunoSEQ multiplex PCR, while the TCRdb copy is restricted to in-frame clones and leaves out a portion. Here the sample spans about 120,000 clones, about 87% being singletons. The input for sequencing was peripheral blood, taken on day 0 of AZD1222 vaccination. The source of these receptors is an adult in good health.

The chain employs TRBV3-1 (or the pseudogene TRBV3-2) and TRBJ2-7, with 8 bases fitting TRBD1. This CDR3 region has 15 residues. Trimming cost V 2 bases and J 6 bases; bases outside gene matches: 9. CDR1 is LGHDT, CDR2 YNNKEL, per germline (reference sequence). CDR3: CASSQLAQGVSEQYF. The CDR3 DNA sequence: TGTGCCAGCAGCCAATTGGCACAGGGGGTAAGCGAGCAGTACTTC.

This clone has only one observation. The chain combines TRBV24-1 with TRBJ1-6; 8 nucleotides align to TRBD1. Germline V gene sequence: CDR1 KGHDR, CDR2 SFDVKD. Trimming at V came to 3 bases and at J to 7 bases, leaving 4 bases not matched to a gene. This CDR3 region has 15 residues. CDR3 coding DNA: TGTGCCACCAGTGATGGACAGGGAATAAATTCACCCCTCCACTTT. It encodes CATSDGQGINSPLHF.

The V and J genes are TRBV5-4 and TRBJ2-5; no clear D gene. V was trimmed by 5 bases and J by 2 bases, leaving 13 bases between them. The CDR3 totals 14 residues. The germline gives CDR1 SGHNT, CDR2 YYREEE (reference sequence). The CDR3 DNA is TGTGCCAGCAGTAAGGGTACTGAGCAAGAGACCCAGTACTTC. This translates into CASSKGTEQETQYF.

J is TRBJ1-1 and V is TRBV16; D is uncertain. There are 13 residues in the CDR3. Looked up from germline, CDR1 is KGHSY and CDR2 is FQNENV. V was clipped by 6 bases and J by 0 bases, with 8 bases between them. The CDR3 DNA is TGTGCCAGCAGTCCCTATCTGAACACTGAAGCTTTCTTT. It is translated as CASSPYLNTEAFF.

In DNA, the CDR3 is TGTGCCAGCAGTTACCAGGACAGGGGGCTCCCCTTATCGGGTGAGCAGTTCTTC. Its translation is CASSYQDRGLPLSGEQFF. The J gene is TRBJ2-1, the V gene TRBV6-2 or TRBV6-3, with 11 bases identical to TRBD1. With 2 bases clipped from V and 9 bases from J, the junction kept 15 bases outside the gene matches. CDR1 MNHEY and CDR2 SVGEGT come from the germline V gene. The CDR3 length is 18 residues.

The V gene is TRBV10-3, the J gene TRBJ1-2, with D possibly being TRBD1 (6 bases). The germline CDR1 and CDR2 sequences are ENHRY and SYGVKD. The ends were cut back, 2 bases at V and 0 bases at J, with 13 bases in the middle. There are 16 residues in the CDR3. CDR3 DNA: TGTGCCATCAGTGAGGGCAGGGGCGTCACTAACTATGGCTACACCTTC. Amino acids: CAISEGRGVTNYGYTF.

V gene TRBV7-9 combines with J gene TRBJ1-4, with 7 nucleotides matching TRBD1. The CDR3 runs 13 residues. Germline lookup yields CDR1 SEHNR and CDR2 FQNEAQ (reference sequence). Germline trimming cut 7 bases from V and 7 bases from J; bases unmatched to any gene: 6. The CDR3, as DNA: TGTGCCAGCACCGGCCAGGGGGGTGAAAAACTGTTTTTT. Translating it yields CASTGQGGEKLFF.

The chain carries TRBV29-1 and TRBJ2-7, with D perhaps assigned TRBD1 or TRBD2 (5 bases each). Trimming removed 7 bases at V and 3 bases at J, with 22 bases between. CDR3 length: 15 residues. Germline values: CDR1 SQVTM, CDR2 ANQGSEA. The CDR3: CSATRDRDGIYEQYF. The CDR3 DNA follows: TGCAGCGCCACCAGGGACCGGGACGGAATCTACGAGCAGTACTTC.

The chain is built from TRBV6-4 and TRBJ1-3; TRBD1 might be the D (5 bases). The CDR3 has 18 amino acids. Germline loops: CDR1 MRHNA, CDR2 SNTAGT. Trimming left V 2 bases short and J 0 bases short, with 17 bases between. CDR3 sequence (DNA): TGTGCCAGCAGTGACGCGCCCGGACACTTCCCCTCTGGAAACACCATATATTTT. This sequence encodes CASSDAPGHFPSGNTIYF.

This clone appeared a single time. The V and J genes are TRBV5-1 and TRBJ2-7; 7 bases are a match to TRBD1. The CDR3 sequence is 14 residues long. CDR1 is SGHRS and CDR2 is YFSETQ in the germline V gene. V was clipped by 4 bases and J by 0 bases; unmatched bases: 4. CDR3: CASSQTGASYEQYF. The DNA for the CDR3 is TGCGCCAGCAGCCAAACAGGGGCCTCCTACGAGCAGTACTTC.

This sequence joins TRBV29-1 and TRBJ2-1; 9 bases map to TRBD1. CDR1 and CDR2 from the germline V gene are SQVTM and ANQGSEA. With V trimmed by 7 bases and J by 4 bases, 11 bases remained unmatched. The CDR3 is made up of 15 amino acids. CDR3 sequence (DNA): TGCAGCGCCCCGGGGGGACAGGGTTCTTACAATGAGCAGTTCTTC. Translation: CSAPGGQGSYNEQFF.

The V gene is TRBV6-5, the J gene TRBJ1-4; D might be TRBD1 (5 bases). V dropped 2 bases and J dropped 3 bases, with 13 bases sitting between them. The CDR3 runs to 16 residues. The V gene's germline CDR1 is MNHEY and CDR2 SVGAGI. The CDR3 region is CASSYERGGANEKLFF. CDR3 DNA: TGTGCCAGCAGTTACGAGAGAGGAGGGGCTAATGAAAAACTGTTTTTT.

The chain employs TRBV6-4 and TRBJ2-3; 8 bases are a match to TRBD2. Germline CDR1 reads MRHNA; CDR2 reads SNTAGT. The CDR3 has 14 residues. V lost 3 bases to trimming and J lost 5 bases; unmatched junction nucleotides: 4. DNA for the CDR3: TGTGCCAGCAGTGAAACGGGGGGGCGAGATACGCAGTATTTT. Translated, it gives CASSETGGRDTQYF.

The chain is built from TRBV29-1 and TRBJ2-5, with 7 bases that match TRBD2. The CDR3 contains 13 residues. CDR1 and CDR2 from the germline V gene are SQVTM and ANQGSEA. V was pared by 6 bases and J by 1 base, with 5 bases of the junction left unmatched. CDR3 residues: CSVVGGIQETQYF. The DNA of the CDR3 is TGCAGCGTCGTGGGAGGGATCCAAGAGACCCAGTACTTC.

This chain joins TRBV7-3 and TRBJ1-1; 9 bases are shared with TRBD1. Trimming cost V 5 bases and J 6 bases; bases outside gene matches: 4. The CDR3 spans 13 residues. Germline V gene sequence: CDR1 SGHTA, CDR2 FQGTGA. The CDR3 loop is CASSRTGVAEAFF. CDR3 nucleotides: TGTGCCAGCAGCCGGACAGGGGTGGCTGAAGCTTTCTTT.

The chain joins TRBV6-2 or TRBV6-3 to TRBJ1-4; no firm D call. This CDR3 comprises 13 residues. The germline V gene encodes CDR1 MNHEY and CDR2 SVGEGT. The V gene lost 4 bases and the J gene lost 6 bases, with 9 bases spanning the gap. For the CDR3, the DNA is TGTGCCAGCAGTTTAAGGGAGGATGAAAAACTGTTTTTT. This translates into CASSLREDEKLFF.

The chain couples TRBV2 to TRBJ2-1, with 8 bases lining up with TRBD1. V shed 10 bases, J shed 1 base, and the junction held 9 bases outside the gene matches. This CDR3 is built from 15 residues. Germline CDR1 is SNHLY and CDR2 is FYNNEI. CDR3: CANRAGTGSYNEQFF. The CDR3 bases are TGTGCCAACCGTGCCGGGACAGGATCCTACAATGAGCAGTTCTTC.

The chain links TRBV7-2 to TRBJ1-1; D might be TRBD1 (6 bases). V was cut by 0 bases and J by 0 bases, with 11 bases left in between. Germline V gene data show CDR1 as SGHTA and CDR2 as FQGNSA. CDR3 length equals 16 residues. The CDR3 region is CASSLALTGLNTEAFF. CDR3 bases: TGTGCCAGCAGCTTAGCCCTAACAGGGCTGAACACTGAAGCTTTCTTT.

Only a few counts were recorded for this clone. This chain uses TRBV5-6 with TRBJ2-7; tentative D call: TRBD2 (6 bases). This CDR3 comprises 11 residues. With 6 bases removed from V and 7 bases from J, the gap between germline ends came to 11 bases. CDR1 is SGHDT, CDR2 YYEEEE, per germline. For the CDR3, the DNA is TGTGCCAGCACCCACGGGGGTGAGCAGTACTTC. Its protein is CASTHGGEQYF.

CDR3 protein: CASSLEQASYNEQFF. Written as DNA, the CDR3 is TGTGCCAGCAGCTTAGAGCAGGCAAGTTACAATGAGCAGTTCTTC. The genes are TRBV7-2 and TRBJ2-1; D uncertain. Germline-derived CDR1 and CDR2 are SGHTA and FQGNSA. V gave up 1 base and J gave up 4 bases, with 11 bases separating them. This CDR3 has 15 residues.

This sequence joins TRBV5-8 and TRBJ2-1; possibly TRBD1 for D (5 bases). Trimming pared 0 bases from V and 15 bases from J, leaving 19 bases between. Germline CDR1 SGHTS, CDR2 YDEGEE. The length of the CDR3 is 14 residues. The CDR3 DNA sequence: TGTGCCAGCAGCTTGGTCCTGGCTGGGGCAGGGCTGTTCTTC. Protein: CASSLVLAGAGLFF.

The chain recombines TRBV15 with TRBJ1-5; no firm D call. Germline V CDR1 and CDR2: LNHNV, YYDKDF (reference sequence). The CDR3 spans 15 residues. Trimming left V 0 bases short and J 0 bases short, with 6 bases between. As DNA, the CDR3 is TGTGCCACCAGCAGAGATATGGCTAGCAATCAGCCCCAGCATTTT. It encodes CATSRDMASNQPQHF.

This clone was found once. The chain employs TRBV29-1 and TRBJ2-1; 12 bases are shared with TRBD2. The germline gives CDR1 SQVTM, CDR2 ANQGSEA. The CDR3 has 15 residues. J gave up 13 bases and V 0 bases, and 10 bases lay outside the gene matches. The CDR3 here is CSVEDRPSGGAVQFF. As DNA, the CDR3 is TGCAGCGTTGAAGATCGGCCTAGCGGGGGGGCCGTTCAGTTCTTC.

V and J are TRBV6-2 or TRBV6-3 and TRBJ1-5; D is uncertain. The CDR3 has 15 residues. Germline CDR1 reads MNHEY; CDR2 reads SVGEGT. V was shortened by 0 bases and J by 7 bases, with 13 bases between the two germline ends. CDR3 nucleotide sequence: TGTGCCAGCAGTTACTCTCTGACAAAACGACAGCCCCAGCATTTT. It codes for CASSYSLTKRQPQHF.

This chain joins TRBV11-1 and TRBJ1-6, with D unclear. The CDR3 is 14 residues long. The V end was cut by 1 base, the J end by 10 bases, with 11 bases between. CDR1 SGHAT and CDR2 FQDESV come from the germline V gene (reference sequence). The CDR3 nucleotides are TGTGCCAGCAGCTTAGGGAGGATGGAATCACCCCTCCACTTT. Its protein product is CASSLGRMESPLHF.